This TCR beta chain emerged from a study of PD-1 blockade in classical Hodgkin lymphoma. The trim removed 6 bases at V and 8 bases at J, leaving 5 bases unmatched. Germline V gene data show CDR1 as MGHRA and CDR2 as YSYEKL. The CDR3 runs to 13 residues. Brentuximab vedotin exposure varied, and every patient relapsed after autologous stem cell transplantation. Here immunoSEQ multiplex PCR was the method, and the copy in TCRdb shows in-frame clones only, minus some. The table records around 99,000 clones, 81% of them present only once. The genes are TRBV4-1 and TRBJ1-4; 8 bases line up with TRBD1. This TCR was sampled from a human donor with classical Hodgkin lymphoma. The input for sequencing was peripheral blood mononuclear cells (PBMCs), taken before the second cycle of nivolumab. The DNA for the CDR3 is TGCGCCAGCAGGGACAGGGCCGGGGAAAAACTGTTTTTT. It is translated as CASRDRAGEKLFF.